The next 28 T cell receptor beta chains were all read from a single sample in a study of T-cell reconstitution after alpha-beta-depleted transplantation in children. For TCRbeta, the library was prepared with unique molecular identifiers. A single record per CDR3 protein comes from TCRdb applying MiXCR to the PCR reads. The table includes approximately 500,000 distinct CDR3 sequences, about 10% detected once. Sequences were derived from PBMCs, sampled before TCRalphabeta/CD19-depleted stem cell transplant. All receptors derive from a child aged 2 to 10 with inherited bone marrow failure, due to receive a stem cell transplant.

This clonotype was observed a few times. V gene TRBV18 combines with J gene TRBJ2-1; D is possibly TRBD2 (5 bases). Trimming stripped 0 bases from V and 6 bases from J, with 18 bases between. CDR1 and CDR2 from the germline V gene are KGHSH and LQKENI. The CDR3 totals 17 residues. The CDR3 DNA is TGTGCCAGCTCACCACCGCTAGGCCAGAGGGAATTCAATGAGCAGTTCTTC. Amino acid sequence: CASSPPLGQREFNEQFF.

This clonotype was recorded at least ten times. The CDR3 nucleotides are TGTGCCAGCAGTTACAGGGGGTTATCTGAAGCTTTCTTT. Translation gives CASSYRGLSEAFF. This chain joins TRBV6-2 or TRBV6-3 and TRBJ1-1, with TRBD1 as a possible D gene (6 bases). The CDR3 is made up of 13 amino acids. Trimming removed 2 bases from V and 6 bases from J, with 10 bases in between. Germline assignment: CDR1 MNHEY and CDR2 SVGEGT.

This clonotype was counted at least ten times. The chain employs TRBV7-2 and TRBJ1-1, with D perhaps matching TRBD1 (5 bases). CDR1 is SGHTA, CDR2 FQGNSA, per germline. CDR3 length equals 15 residues. Between the trimmed V and J ends, which lost 4 bases and 1 base, there was a span of 13 bases. In nucleotides, the CDR3 is TGTGCCAGCAGCTCAACAGGTCTGGGGAACACTGAAGCTTTCTTT. As protein: CASSSTGLGNTEAFF.

Note on this clonotype: Possible read error: a much larger clone is one base away. This chain links TRBV6-2 or TRBV6-3 with TRBJ2-5; no firm D call. V lost 6 bases, J lost 5 bases, and 13 bases lay in between. CDR1 and CDR2 (germline): MNHEY, SVGEGT. The CDR3 length is 13 residues. CDR3 nucleotides: TGTGCCAGCAGCCGACGAGACCCGGAGACCCAGTACTTC. This codes for CASSRRDPETQYF.

The sample holds many counts of this clonotype. This chain connects TRBV12-3 or TRBV12-4 to TRBJ2-1, with D tentatively TRBD2 (5 bases). V lost 3 bases, J lost 0 bases, and 9 bases lay in between. The CDR3 is 15 residues long. CDR3 in amino acids: CASSFGESSYNEQFF. CDR3 bases: TGTGCCAGCAGTTTCGGGGAATCCTCCTACAATGAGCAGTTCTTC.

Many counts were recorded for this clonotype. This sequence joins TRBV20-1 and TRBJ2-1, with 9 nucleotides matching TRBD2. The germline CDR1 and CDR2 sequences are DFQATT and SNEGSKA (reference sequence). This CDR3 has 16 amino acids. J lost 6 bases, V lost 3 bases, and 12 bases had no gene match. CDR3: CSARTLLAGPFNEQFF. DNA of the CDR3: TGCAGTGCTAGGACCTTGCTAGCGGGACCCTTCAATGAGCAGTTCTTC.

This clonotype appeared many times. CDR3 nucleotide sequence: TGTGCCAGCAGCCCGACGGCGGACTCTGGGGCCAACGTCCTGACTTTC. It is translated as CASSPTADSGANVLTF. The chain couples TRBV21-1 to TRBJ2-6. TRBV21-1 is tagged as a pseudogene. The CDR3 length is 16 residues.

Many counts were recorded for this clonotype. The rearrangement uses TRBV12-3 or TRBV12-4 and TRBJ1-5, with 8 bases matching TRBD1. Unmatched junction bases numbered 4, after V lost 6 bases and J lost 0 bases. The CDR3 consists of 15 residues. The CDR3 loop is CASSNRGNSNQPQHF. The DNA of the CDR3 is TGTGCCAGCAGCAACAGGGGGAATAGCAATCAGCCCCAGCATTTT.

To note about this clonotype: A much larger clone differs by one base, so this may be a read error. The V and J genes are TRBV19 and TRBJ2-3, with D hard to call. Germline values: CDR1 LNHDA, CDR2 SQIVND (reference sequence). CDR3 length: 14 residues. The V end was cut by 5 bases, the J end by 4 bases, with 13 bases between. The chain's CDR3 is CASSVTGPPDTQYF. In nucleotides, the CDR3 is TGTGCCAGTAGTGTGACTGGCCCGCCAGATACGCAGTATTTT.

This clonotype came up once. This chain uses TRBV19 with TRBJ2-1; the match to TRBD1 covers 12 bases. Germline V gives CDR1 LNHDA, CDR2 SQIVND (reference sequence). This CDR3 has 17 amino acids. J lost 5 bases, V lost 2 bases, and 7 bases had no gene match. Here the CDR3 reads CASSIMWDRGQDNEQFF. CDR3 coding DNA: TGTGCCAGTAGTATAATGTGGGACAGGGGGCAGGACAATGAGCAGTTCTTC.

This clonotype was seen many times. The chain has TRBV27 and TRBJ2-2; 12 bases align to TRBD2. The trim removed 9 bases at V and 7 bases at J, leaving 6 bases unmatched. The CDR3 spans 14 residues. Germline CDR1 and CDR2: MNHEY and SMNVEV (reference sequence). This CDR3 reads CASRLAGVVGELFF. DNA of the CDR3: TGTGCCAGTCGACTAGCGGGAGTTGTCGGGGAGCTGTTTTTT.

This clonotype was detected ten times or more. The chain has TRBV4-3 and TRBJ2-7; D gene unclear. The CDR3 consists of 15 residues. Germline loops: CDR1 LGHNA, CDR2 YSLEER. Trimming took 0 bases from V and 4 from J, leaving 13 bases between them. DNA for the CDR3: TGCGCCAGCAGCCAAGAATGGGCCGGTCTATACGAGCAGTACTTC. Translation: CASSQEWAGLYEQYF.

This clonotype was observed at least ten times. V usage is TRBV10-3 and J usage is TRBJ2-7; D gene unclear. The ends were cut back, 0 bases at V and 4 bases at J, with 10 bases in the middle. Germline loops: CDR1 ENHRY, CDR2 SYGVKD. The CDR3 length is 14 residues. Here the CDR3 DNA reads TGTGCCATCAGTGAGTCGGGCAGCCTTTACGAGCAGTACTTC. Its protein product is CAISESGSLYEQYF.

Ten or more counts support this clonotype. CDR3: CASSLYAGGDYNEQFF. The CDR3 bases are TGCGCCAGCAGCTTGTATGCGGGAGGGGACTACAATGAGCAGTTCTTC. The chain uses TRBV5-1 and TRBJ2-1; 9 bases match TRBD2. The length of the CDR3 is 16 residues. Germline V CDR1 and CDR2: SGHRS, YFSETQ. V gave up 1 base and J gave up 3 bases; unmatched junction bases: 5.

In this sample, this clonotype turned up many times. The genes are TRBV29-1 and TRBJ2-1; tentative D call: TRBD2 (6 bases). Looked up from germline, CDR1 is SQVTM and CDR2 is ANQGSEA. V lost 4 bases and J lost 3, with 7 bases in between. The CDR3 is 12 residues long. CDR3: CSVVGGYNEQFF. The CDR3 DNA reads TGCAGCGTTGTGGGGGGCTACAATGAGCAGTTCTTC.

There are many counts of this clonotype. This chain uses TRBV4-1 with TRBJ2-3; TRBD2 agrees at 9 bases. J gave up 2 bases and V 1 base, and 10 bases lay outside the gene matches. Germline V CDR1 and CDR2: MGHRA, YSYEKL. This CDR3 is 18 amino acids long. The CDR3 DNA reads as TGCGCCAGCAGCCAAGTTAGCGGGAGCCGCAGGTACACAGATACGCAGTATTTT. Its translation is CASSQVSGSRRYTDTQYF.

In its sample, this clonotype was seen many times. This chain uses TRBV4-3 with TRBJ2-7; TRBD1 is a possible D gene (5 bases). Germline CDR1 and CDR2: LGHNA and YSLEER. V was clipped by 0 bases and J by 0 bases, with 18 bases between them. The length of the CDR3 is 18 residues. The DNA of the CDR3 is TGCGCCAGCAGCCAAGATTGGCGGAGACAGCCCTTCTCCTACGAGCAGTACTTC. Its protein product is CASSQDWRRQPFSYEQYF.

This clonotype was counted many times. The V call is TRBV2, the J call TRBJ2-1; TRBD1 agrees at 8 bases. The CDR3 extends over 13 amino acids. The V gene's germline CDR1 is SNHLY and CDR2 FYNNEI. V was pared by 4 bases and J by 8 bases, with 4 bases of the junction left unmatched. In DNA form, the CDR3 reads TGTGCCAGCAGTGCCGGGACAGGCTATGAGCAGTTCTTC. This gives the protein CASSAGTGYEQFF.

CDR3 residues: CASSQVAIAGGWTDTQYF. As DNA, the CDR3 is TGCGCCAGCAGCCAAGTCGCGATAGCGGGAGGGTGGACAGATACGCAGTATTTT. This chain links TRBV4-3 with TRBJ2-3; 11 bases map to TRBD2. There are 18 residues in the CDR3. Losses at the gene ends were 1 base for V and 3 bases for J; bases not matched to a gene: 9. Per germline, CDR1 LGHNA and CDR2 YSLEER.

V and J are TRBV23-1 and TRBJ2-7; D may correspond to TRBD1 or TRBD2 (6 bases each). TRBV23-1 is an open reading frame, and its role is uncertain. The CDR3 has 16 amino acids. Trimming shortened V by 0 bases and J by 4 bases, and 16 bases separated the two germline ends. Here the CDR3 reads CASSQSLEGGRYEQYF. The CDR3 DNA follows: TGCGCCAGCAGTCAATCGTTGGAGGGGGGACGTTACGAGCAGTACTTC.

The chain uses TRBV19 and TRBJ2-1, with D perhaps matching TRBD1 or TRBD2 (5 bases each). The CDR3 covers 18 residues. The germline V gene encodes CDR1 LNHDA and CDR2 SQIVND (reference sequence). The germline V and J ends were trimmed by 5 bases and 2 bases, with 22 bases remaining between them. CDR3 loop: CASSSPTGPFFPYNEQFF. Written as DNA, the CDR3 is TGTGCCAGTAGTTCCCCTACGGGACCCTTTTTTCCCTACAATGAGCAGTTCTTC.

Ten or more counts support this clonotype. The V gene is TRBV4-1, the J gene TRBJ2-1; 8 bases line up with TRBD2. The V gene end was trimmed by 1 base and the J gene end by 10 bases; junction bases not matched to a gene: 12. CDR3 size: 16 residues. Germline CDR1 is MGHRA and CDR2 is YSYEKL. CDR3 sequence: CASSQVGASGWGEQFF. The CDR3, as DNA: TGCGCCAGCAGCCAAGTTGGGGCTAGCGGGTGGGGGGAGCAGTTCTTC.

Concerning this clonotype itself: A much larger clone is a single base away; this may be a read error. The chain carries TRBV7-9 and TRBJ2-1, with 9 bases aligning to TRBD2. From germline, CDR1 is SEHNR and CDR2 FQNEAQ (reference sequence). The CDR3 is made up of 13 amino acids. Losses at the gene ends were 10 bases for V and 8 bases for J; bases not matched to a gene: 9. In nucleotides, the CDR3 is TGTGCCACCAGTTTAGCGGGAGACCATGAGCAGTTCTTC. Amino acids: CATSLAGDHEQFF. The full variable domain, completed using reference TRBV7-9 and TRBJ2-1, is DTGVSQNPRHKITKRGQNVTFRCDPISEHNRLYWYRQTLGQGPEFLTYFQNEAQLEKSRLLSDRFSAERPKGSFSTLEIQRTEQGDSAMYLCATSLAGDHEQFFGPGTRLTVL.

This clonotype showed up many times. The CDR3 coding sequence is TGTGCCAGCAGCATCGGACTAGCGGGAACCTACGAGCAGTACTTC. It encodes CASSIGLAGTYEQYF. The chain links TRBV5-6 to TRBJ2-7; 12 nucleotides align to TRBD2. Germline CDR1 is SGHDT and CDR2 is YYEEEE. CDR3 length: 15 residues. Losses at the gene ends were 4 bases for V and 2 bases for J; bases not matched to a gene: 4.

This clonotype was picked up many times. The CDR3 is CASGSGSGRRMLSDTQYF. CDR3 nucleotides: TGTGCCAGCGGATCGGGGTCCGGGAGAAGAATGTTATCAGATACGCAGTATTTT. The chain combines TRBV5-6 with TRBJ2-3, with D tentatively TRBD2 (6 bases). This CDR3 is built from 18 residues. Between the trimmed V and J ends, which lost 7 bases and 4 bases, there was a span of 28 bases. Germline V CDR1 and CDR2: SGHDT, YYEEEE.

The rearrangement uses TRBV19 and TRBJ1-1, with no clear D. The CDR3 length is 15 residues. The germline gives CDR1 LNHDA, CDR2 SQIVND (reference sequence). Between the trimmed V and J ends, which lost 3 bases and 0 bases, there was a span of 11 bases. The CDR3 reads CASSMSASLNTEAFF. As DNA, the CDR3 is TGTGCCAGTAGTATGTCAGCCTCCTTGAACACTGAAGCTTTCTTT.

There are a few counts of this clonotype. The gene calls are TRBV29-1 and TRBJ2-7; D call uncertain. Deletions cut 3 bases from V and 2 bases from J, with 8 bases between. CDR3 length: 12 amino acids. Germline V gene data show CDR1 as SQVTM and CDR2 as ANQGSEA. CDR3 loop: CSVESDPYEQYF. In nucleotides, the CDR3 is TGCAGCGTTGAGTCAGACCCCTACGAGCAGTACTTC.

Many counts were recorded for this clonotype. V is TRBV28 and J is TRBJ2-7, with TRBD2 as a possible D gene (6 bases). The V and J ends lost 10 bases and 3 bases respectively, with 16 bases between them. Germline values: CDR1 MDHEN, CDR2 SYDVKM. The CDR3 has 13 residues. The CDR3 spells CATRAGTLYEQYF. Here the CDR3 DNA reads TGTGCCACCAGGGCGGGAACCCTCTACGAGCAGTACTTC.